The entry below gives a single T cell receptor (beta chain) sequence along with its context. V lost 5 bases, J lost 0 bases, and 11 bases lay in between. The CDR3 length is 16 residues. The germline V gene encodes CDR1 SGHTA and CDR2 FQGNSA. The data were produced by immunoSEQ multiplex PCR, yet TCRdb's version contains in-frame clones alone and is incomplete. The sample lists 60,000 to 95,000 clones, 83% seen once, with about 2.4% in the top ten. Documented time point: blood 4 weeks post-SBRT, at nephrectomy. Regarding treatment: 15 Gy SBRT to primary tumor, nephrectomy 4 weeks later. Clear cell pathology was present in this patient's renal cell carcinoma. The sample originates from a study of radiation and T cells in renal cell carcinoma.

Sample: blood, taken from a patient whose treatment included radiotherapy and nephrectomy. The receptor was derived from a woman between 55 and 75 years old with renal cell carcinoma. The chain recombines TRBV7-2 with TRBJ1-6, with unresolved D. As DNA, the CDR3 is TGTGCCAGCAGCCCCCGGGTGAGCTCCTATAATTCACCCCTCCACTTT. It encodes CASSPRVSSYNSPLHF.